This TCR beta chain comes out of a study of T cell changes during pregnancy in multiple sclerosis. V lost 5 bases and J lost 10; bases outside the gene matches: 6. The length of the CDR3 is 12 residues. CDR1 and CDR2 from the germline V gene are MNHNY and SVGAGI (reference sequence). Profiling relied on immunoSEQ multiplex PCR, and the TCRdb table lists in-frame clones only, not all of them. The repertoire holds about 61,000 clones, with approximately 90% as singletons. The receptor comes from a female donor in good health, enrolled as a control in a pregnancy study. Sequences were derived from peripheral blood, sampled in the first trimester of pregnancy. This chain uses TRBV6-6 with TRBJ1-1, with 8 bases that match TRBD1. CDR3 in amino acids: CASSQGAKVAFF. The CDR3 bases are TGTGCCAGCAGTCAGGGGGCAAAAGTAGCTTTCTTT.